Following are 32 T cell receptor beta chains from one sample sequenced in a study of blood T cells in healthy people across ages. With a J-beta primer mix and a sample-barcoded 5' primer, a second PCR ran about 7 to 11 cycles. TCRdb itself ran the 5' RACE reads through MiXCR, one entry per CDR3 protein. The table lists about 2 million distinct CDR3 sequences, less than 50% of them singletons. The sample comprised blood. The receptor set was obtained from a woman between 35 and 50 years old in good health.

V usage is TRBV6-5 and J usage is TRBJ2-7; D possibly uses TRBD1 or TRBD2 (5 bases each). This CDR3 comprises 14 residues. V was pared by 4 bases and J by 5 bases, with 15 bases between. Germline CDR1 reads MNHEY; CDR2 reads SVGAGI. CDR3 sequence reads: CASSWGAGSNEQYF. CDR3 bases: TGTGCCAGCAGTTGGGGTGCAGGGAGTAACGAGCAGTACTTC.

This clonotype was observed a few times. This chain uses TRBV7-9 with TRBJ1-5; D is undetermined. Trimming left V 1 base short and J 1 base short, with 11 bases between. The CDR3 covers 16 residues. The V gene's germline CDR1 is SEHNR and CDR2 FQNEAQ (reference sequence). The CDR3 spells CASSLGLPRSNQPQHF. The CDR3 DNA sequence: TGTGCCAGCAGCTTAGGACTGCCCAGGAGCAATCAGCCCCAGCATTTT.

The chain joins TRBV9 to TRBJ2-3; D is unclear. The V end was cut by 3 bases, the J end by 5 bases, with 10 bases between. The CDR3 spans 13 residues. Germline assignment: CDR1 SGDLS and CDR2 YYNGEE. The CDR3 is CASSARRLDTQYF. The DNA for the CDR3 is TGTGCCAGCAGCGCTCGCCGGCTAGATACGCAGTATTTT.

The J gene is TRBJ1-6, the V gene TRBV6-1; TRBD1 aligns across 9 bases. The CDR3 is made up of 18 amino acids. Germline CDR1 and CDR2: MNHNS and SASEGT. V lost 6 bases, J lost 0 bases, and 9 bases stayed unmatched. The CDR3 spells CASRLPGQGCSYNSPLHF. CDR3 nucleotide sequence: TGTGCCAGCAGGCTCCCGGGACAGGGTTGCTCCTATAATTCACCCCTCCACTTT.

The genes are TRBV24-1 and TRBJ2-3; TRBD2 is a possible D gene (6 bases). Trimming pared 7 bases from V and 3 bases from J, leaving 10 bases between. CDR1 and CDR2 (germline): KGHDR, SFDVKD. CDR3 length: 13 residues. The CDR3 here is CATSRGRTDTQYF. As DNA, the CDR3 is TGTGCCACCAGCCGGGGGAGAACAGATACGCAGTATTTT.

The V and J genes are TRBV29-1 and TRBJ2-3, with D perhaps TRBD1 or TRBD2 (5 bases each). The germline V gene has CDR1 SQVTM and CDR2 ANQGSEA. V was pared by 4 bases and J by 0 bases, with 11 bases between. The CDR3 loop spans 14 amino acids. The CDR3 sequence is CSVAGRGSTDTQYF. The CDR3 DNA sequence: TGCAGCGTTGCGGGGCGCGGTAGCACAGATACGCAGTATTTT.

This clonotype was found a few times. The chain recombines TRBV6-2 or TRBV6-3 with TRBJ2-3; a possible D gene is TRBD1 (5 bases). Trimming cost V 0 bases and J 3 bases, with 10 bases left between them. The CDR3 extends over 15 amino acids. Germline V lookup: CDR1 MNHEY, CDR2 SVGEGT. CDR3 in amino acids: CASSYSMGQTDTQYF. DNA for the CDR3: TGTGCCAGCAGTTACTCGATGGGGCAAACAGATACGCAGTATTTT.

This clonotype was observed a few times. The chain carries TRBV7-9 and TRBJ1-1, with D tentatively TRBD1 (6 bases). In germline, CDR1 is SEHNR, CDR2 FQNEAQ (reference sequence). V was trimmed by 5 bases and J by 9 bases, leaving 13 bases between them. The CDR3 has 12 residues. The CDR3 sequence: CASSQRQAQAFF. The CDR3, as DNA: TGTGCCAGCAGCCAACGACAGGCTCAAGCTTTCTTT.

CDR3 amino acids: CSVAGTQKYQETQYF. The DNA of the CDR3 is TGCAGCGTAGCCGGGACTCAAAAATACCAAGAGACCCAGTACTTC. This chain uses TRBV29-1 with TRBJ2-5, with D possibly being TRBD2 (6 bases). The CDR3 has 15 amino acids. The V gene's germline CDR1 is SQVTM and CDR2 ANQGSEA. The ends were cut back, 6 bases at V and 0 bases at J, with 17 bases in the middle. The variable domain in full, completed from reference TRBV29-1 and TRBJ2-5, reads SAVISQKPSRDICQRGTSLTIQCQVDSQVTMMFWYRQQPGQSLTLIATANQGSEATYESGFVIDKFPISRPNLTFSTLTVSNMSPEDSSIYLCSVAGTQKYQETQYFGPGTRLLVL.

The V call is TRBV5-1, the J call TRBJ2-7; TRBD2 matches at 7 bases. V lost 0 bases and J lost 7; bases outside the gene matches: 16. In germline, CDR1 is SGHRS, CDR2 YFSETQ. The length of the CDR3 is 17 residues. CDR3: CASSLDSGGGPYNEQYF. The CDR3 DNA reads as TGCGCCAGCAGCTTGGACTCGGGGGGAGGACCGTACAATGAGCAGTACTTC.

The chain is built from TRBV20-1 and TRBJ1-5; TRBD1 matches at 7 bases. CDR1 DFQATT and CDR2 SNEGSKA come from the germline V gene (reference sequence). The CDR3 loop spans 13 amino acids. V lost 3 bases, J lost 3 bases, and 2 bases stayed unmatched. CDR3 bases: TGCAGTGCTAGGGGGACAGCCAATCAGCCCCAGCATTTT. Residues: CSARGTANQPQHF.

The V and J genes are TRBV4-1 and TRBJ2-7; 8 nucleotides match TRBD2. J was trimmed by 10 bases and V by 3 bases; bases with no gene match: 20. The germline V gene has CDR1 MGHRA and CDR2 YSYEKL. This CDR3 spans 17 amino acids. DNA for the CDR3: TGCGCCAGCAGCCAGGGGGTCGCAGTAGCGGGAAAGATTACCCAGTACTTC. Amino acid sequence: CASSQGVAVAGKITQYF.

The chain is built from TRBV6-1 and TRBJ2-5, with D maybe TRBD2 (7 bases). Germline V gives CDR1 MNHNS, CDR2 SASEGT. V dropped 6 bases and J dropped 2 bases, with 19 bases sitting between them. The CDR3 contains 16 residues. The CDR3 loop reads CASRGGGAILQETQYF. Here the CDR3 DNA reads TGTGCCAGCAGGGGAGGGGGAGCGATATTACAAGAGACCCAGTACTTC.

The rearrangement links TRBV20-1 to TRBJ2-7; TRBD1 matches at 10 bases. V lost 0 bases, J lost 5 bases, and 10 bases stayed unmatched. The CDR3 has 16 residues. Germline assignment: CDR1 DFQATT and CDR2 SNEGSKA (reference sequence). This CDR3 is CSARDSGQGLVHEQYF. Written as DNA, the CDR3 is TGCAGTGCTAGAGATTCGGGACAGGGGCTCGTCCACGAGCAGTACTTC.

The genes are TRBV3-1 and TRBJ2-4, with unresolved D. The CDR3 runs 17 residues. V dropped 1 base and J dropped 3 bases, with 16 bases sitting between them. Germline loops: CDR1 LGHDT, CDR2 YNNKEL (reference sequence). CDR3: CASSQVAISGGKNIQYF. For the CDR3, the DNA is TGTGCCAGCAGCCAAGTAGCCATCTCAGGCGGCAAAAACATTCAGTACTTC.

This clonotype occurred many times. The V and J genes are TRBV29-1 and TRBJ2-5; 8 bases map to TRBD1. The CDR3 is 15 residues long. CDR1 is SQVTM, CDR2 ANQGSEA, per germline. V trimming: 3 bases; J trimming: 5 bases; junction bases outside the gene matches: 11. The CDR3 reads CSVETPAGGLETQYF. The CDR3 DNA follows: TGCAGCGTTGAGACCCCGGCAGGGGGCTTGGAGACCCAGTACTTC.

A few counts support this clonotype. For the CDR3, the DNA is TGCGCCAGCAGTGAGTCCGGTGGCAGGGCCGAGCAGTACTTC. Encoded protein: CASSESGGRAEQYF. The V call is TRBV10-2, the J call TRBJ2-7, with D perhaps matching TRBD1 (5 bases). Germline CDR1 WSHSY, CDR2 SAAADI. The CDR3 extends over 14 amino acids. V lost 0 bases and J 6 bases, leaving 12 bases between the germline ends.

The chain couples TRBV5-1 to TRBJ2-1; 7 bases match TRBD1. CDR1 and CDR2 (germline): SGHRS, YFSETQ. The J segment lost 3 bases and the V segment lost 4 bases, leaving 16 bases of the junction unmatched. The CDR3 consists of 18 residues. The DNA of the CDR3 is TGCGCCAGCAGCCCGGTCCGAAACAGGGGAGTGGGCTACAATGAGCAGTTCTTC. It encodes CASSPVRNRGVGYNEQFF. Together with reference TRBV5-1 and TRBJ2-1, the CDR3 gives the full variable domain: KAGVTQTPRYLIKTRGQQVTLSCSPISGHRSVSWYQQTPGQGLQFLFEYFSETQRNKGNFPGRFSGRQFSNSRSEMNVSTLELGDSALYLCASSPVRNRGVGYNEQFFGPGTRLTVL.

The chain employs TRBV9 and TRBJ2-1; the D gene is possibly TRBD2 (5 bases). Germline CDR1 SGDLS, CDR2 YYNGEE. Trimming cost V 3 bases and J 5 bases, with 15 bases left between them. The CDR3 runs 15 residues. In DNA form, the CDR3 reads TGTGCCAGCAGCGCCCAAATGAGGGTAGACAATGAGCAGTTCTTC. Translating it yields CASSAQMRVDNEQFF.

The V call is TRBV20-1, the J call TRBJ2-1, with a possible D match to TRBD2 (6 bases). The CDR3 extends over 12 amino acids. The germline CDR1 and CDR2 sequences are DFQATT and SNEGSKA (reference sequence). The DNA of the CDR3 is TGCAGACCCCAAGGGAGCACGGGGGTGCAGTTCTTC. This codes for CRPQGSTGVQFF.

This clonotype occurred a few times. The chain recombines TRBV7-2 with TRBJ2-3; possibly TRBD1 for D (5 bases). Germline assignment: CDR1 SGHTA and CDR2 FQGNSA. Trimming took off 4 bases at V and 3 bases at J, with 14 bases between the two ends. CDR3 length equals 15 residues. The DNA of the CDR3 is TGTGCCAGCAGCTCCTGGCTGGGGCCAACAGATACGCAGTATTTT. This gives the protein CASSSWLGPTDTQYF. The variable domain in full, completed from reference TRBV7-2 and TRBJ2-3, reads GAGVSQSPSNKVTEKGKDVELRCDPISGHTALYWYRQSLGQGLEFLIYFQGNSAPDKSGLPSDRFSAERTGGSVSTLTIQRTQQEDSAVYLCASSSWLGPTDTQYFGPGTRLTVL.

The chain couples TRBV4-1 to TRBJ2-5, with 10 bases aligning to TRBD2. CDR1 is MGHRA, CDR2 YSYEKL, per germline. The CDR3 totals 14 residues. V shed 4 bases and J 11 bases; nucleotides not matched to a gene: 10. CDR3 in amino acids: CASSRTSGENEQYF. DNA of the CDR3: TGCGCCAGCAGCCGCACTAGCGGGGAGAATGAGCAGTACTTC.

The V and J genes are TRBV27 and TRBJ2-1; TRBD2 matches 13 bases. Germline V CDR1 and CDR2: MNHEY, SMNVEV (reference sequence). The CDR3 totals 17 residues. Trimming took 3 bases from V and 5 from J; bases not matched to a gene: 7. The CDR3 DNA reads TGTGCCAGCAGTTTCAATTTCGGGACTAGCGGGAACAATGAGCAGTTCTTC. As protein: CASSFNFGTSGNNEQFF.

This clonotype was observed a handful of times. The chain employs TRBV20-1 and TRBJ2-1; 11 nucleotides line up with TRBD2. CDR1 DFQATT and CDR2 SNEGSKA come from the germline V gene (reference sequence). The CDR3 has 15 residues. Unmatched junction bases numbered 6, after V lost 5 bases and J lost 3 bases. The CDR3 loop reads CSAPITSGGYNEQFF. The CDR3, as DNA: TGCAGTGCTCCTATTACTAGCGGGGGCTACAATGAGCAGTTCTTC.

This clonotype has just a few counts. The chain employs TRBV5-1 and TRBJ2-7; D might be TRBD2 (5 bases). Trimming stripped 2 bases from V and 6 bases from J, with 9 bases between. CDR1 is SGHRS, CDR2 YFSETQ, per germline. There are 12 residues in the CDR3. DNA of the CDR3: TGCGCCAGCAGCTTCGGGGTATCCGAGCAGTACTTC. Residues: CASSFGVSEQYF.

J is TRBJ2-3 and V is TRBV7-6; 9 nucleotides match TRBD2. Germline loops: CDR1 SGHVS, CDR2 FNYEAQ. The ends lost 5 bases at V and 1 base at J; junction bases unmatched: 7. The CDR3 consists of 16 residues. The CDR3 here is CASSVSSGARTDTQYF. The CDR3 bases are TGTGCCAGCAGCGTGTCTAGCGGGGCCCGCACAGATACGCAGTATTTT. Supplemented by reference TRBV7-6 and TRBJ2-3, the full variable domain reads GAGVSQSPRYKVTKRGQDVALRCDPISGHVSLYWYRQALGQGPEFLTYFNYEAQQDKSGLPNDRFSAERPEGSISTLTIQRTEQRDSAMYRCASSVSSGARTDTQYFGPGTRLTVL.

Remarks on this clonotype: The DNA is omitted, as the CDR3 cannot be located on it reliably, and the CDR3 follows TCRdb's listing. The rearrangement joins TRBV6-2 or TRBV6-3 to TRBJ1-5. The germline CDR1 and CDR2 sequences are MNHEY and SVGEGT. The CDR3 numbers 13 amino acids, ends counted. The CDR3 protein is CASSPMGGLHQHF.

V gene TRBV2 combines with J gene TRBJ1-1; tentatively, D is TRBD1 (6 bases). Trimming stripped 6 bases from V and 3 bases from J, with 17 bases between. Looked up from germline, CDR1 is SNHLY and CDR2 is FYNNEI. This CDR3 is built from 15 residues. The CDR3 spells CASRAQGGRYTEAFF. CDR3 in DNA: TGTGCCAGCAGGGCCCAAGGGGGGCGATACACTGAAGCTTTCTTT.

The sample holds a few counts of this clonotype. This rearrangement joins TRBV24-1 to TRBJ2-5, with TRBD1 matching over 11 bases. This CDR3 is 16 amino acids long. V was pared by 3 bases and J by 3 bases, with 5 bases of the junction left unmatched. Germline V gives CDR1 KGHDR, CDR2 SFDVKD. CDR3 protein: CATSDPGQGAEETQYF. As DNA, the CDR3 is TGTGCCACCAGTGATCCTGGACAGGGGGCCGAAGAGACCCAGTACTTC.

This clonotype was found a few times. This chain links TRBV4-2 with TRBJ2-5; no clear D. Trimming cost V 2 bases and J 1 base, with 11 bases left between them. This CDR3 region has 15 residues. CDR1 is LGHNA, CDR2 YNFKEQ, per germline. In DNA, the CDR3 is TGTGCCAGCAGCCAAAGAGAAGAGTCCCAAGAGACCCAGTACTTC. Translated: CASSQREESQETQYF.

The rearrangement links TRBV7-9 to TRBJ1-1; unclear D gene. Germline V lookup: CDR1 SEHNR, CDR2 FQNEAQ (reference sequence). V was pared by 3 bases and J by 3 bases, with 5 bases between. The CDR3 contains 12 residues. The CDR3 DNA reads as TGTGCCAGCAGCTTTTTGGACACTGAAGCTTTCTTT. Protein product: CASSFLDTEAFF. Drawing the rest from reference TRBV7-9 and TRBJ1-1, the complete variable domain is DTGVSQNPRHKITKRGQNVTFRCDPISEHNRLYWYRQTLGQGPEFLTYFQNEAQLEKSRLLSDRFSAERPKGSFSTLEIQRTEQGDSAMYLCASSFLDTEAFFGQGTRLTVV.

The V and J genes are TRBV2 and TRBJ2-1; a weak D match, TRBD2 (5 bases). The ends were cut back, 5 bases at V and 4 bases at J, with 12 bases in the middle. Germline CDR1 and CDR2: SNHLY and FYNNEI. The CDR3 has 14 amino acids. Here the CDR3 reads CASSNLGEYNEQFF. The CDR3 DNA sequence: TGTGCCAGCAGTAACCTCGGGGAATACAATGAGCAGTTCTTC.